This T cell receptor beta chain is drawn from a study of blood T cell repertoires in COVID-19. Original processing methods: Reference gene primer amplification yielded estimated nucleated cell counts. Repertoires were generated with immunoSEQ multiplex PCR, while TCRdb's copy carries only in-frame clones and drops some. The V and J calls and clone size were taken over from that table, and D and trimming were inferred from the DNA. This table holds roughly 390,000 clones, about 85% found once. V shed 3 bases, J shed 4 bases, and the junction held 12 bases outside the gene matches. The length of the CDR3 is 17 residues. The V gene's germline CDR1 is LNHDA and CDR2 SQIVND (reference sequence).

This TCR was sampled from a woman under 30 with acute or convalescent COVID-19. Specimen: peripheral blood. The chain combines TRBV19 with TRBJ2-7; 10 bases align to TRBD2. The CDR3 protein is CASSIKAGGVSTYEQYF. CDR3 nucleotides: TGTGCCAGTAGTATCAAAGCGGGAGGGGTGTCGACTTACGAGCAGTACTTC.